These 20 T cell receptor beta chains came from one sample sequenced in a study of long-term antiretroviral therapy in people with HIV. Survey-level immunoSEQ v3.0 assays were run. The protocol was immunoSEQ multiplex PCR, while the TCRdb copy is restricted to in-frame clones and leaves out a portion. The data show around 25,000 clones, about 86% seen once. Material: unsorted PBMCs, obtained 1.9 years after starting antiretroviral therapy. The receptors stem from a woman in her 30s with HIV.

This clone was recorded once. The V call is TRBV10-3, the J call TRBJ1-5; D may be TRBD1 (6 bases). The CDR3 covers 15 residues. Germline-derived CDR1 and CDR2 are ENHRY and SYGVKD. The V and J ends lost 8 bases and 3 bases respectively, with 17 bases between them. The CDR3 DNA is TGTGCCATCGGGGGCGGGGAAGTCAACAATCAGCCCCAGCATTTT. It translates to CAIGGGEVNNQPQHF.

The rearrangement joins TRBV18 to TRBJ1-1, with 10 bases that match TRBD1. CDR1 KGHSH and CDR2 LQKENI come from the germline V gene. V dropped 5 bases and J dropped 3; count of bases not matched to a gene: 0. The CDR3 totals 13 residues. As DNA, the CDR3 is TGTGCCAGCTCAGGACAGGGGGACACTGAAGCTTTCTTT. This translates into CASSGQGDTEAFF.

The chain uses TRBV9 and TRBJ1-1, with 7 nucleotides matching TRBD1. CDR1 is SGDLS and CDR2 is YYNGEE in the germline V gene. The CDR3 has 15 amino acids. V lost 0 bases, J lost 0 bases, and 2 bases stayed unmatched. CDR3 in amino acids: CASSVARGLNTEAFF. The CDR3, as DNA: TGTGCCAGCAGCGTAGCTAGGGGGCTGAACACTGAAGCTTTCTTT.

The chain couples TRBV4-1 to TRBJ1-5; a weak D match, TRBD1 (6 bases). Germline lookup yields CDR1 MGHRA and CDR2 YSYEKL. Trimming took 0 bases from V and 3 from J, leaving 9 bases between them. CDR3 length equals 15 residues. CDR3 amino acids: CASSQERGFNQPQHF. For the CDR3, the DNA is TGCGCCAGCAGCCAAGAAAGGGGGTTCAATCAGCCCCAGCATTTT.

This sequence joins TRBV6-1 and TRBJ1-5; D possibly corresponds to TRBD1 (6 bases). This CDR3 has 17 residues. Germline CDR1 and CDR2: MNHNS and SASEGT. Trimming took off 4 bases at V and 0 bases at J, with 16 bases between the two ends. In DNA form, the CDR3 reads TGTGCCAGCAGTGTCGGGCCAGGGGAAATTAGCAATCAGCCCCAGCATTTT. This sequence encodes CASSVGPGEISNQPQHF.

The chain carries TRBV6-1 and TRBJ1-1; unclear D gene. Trimming shortened V by 2 bases and J by 5 bases, and 9 bases separated the two germline ends. Germline-derived CDR1 and CDR2 are MNHNS and SASEGT. The length of the CDR3 is 13 residues. The CDR3 DNA follows: TGTGCCAGCAGTGAAATCCTGAGGACTGAAGCTTTCTTT. This encodes CASSEILRTEAFF.

The rearrangement links TRBV7-8 to TRBJ1-1; perhaps TRBD1 as D (6 bases). The CDR3 loop spans 15 amino acids. The germline gives CDR1 SGHVS, CDR2 FQNEAQ. Trimming removed 5 bases at V and 0 bases at J, with 13 bases between. CDR3 residues: CASSLYREVNTEAFF. CDR3 sequence (DNA): TGTGCCAGCAGCCTCTACAGGGAGGTGAACACTGAAGCTTTCTTT.

The rearrangement links TRBV2 to TRBJ1-5, with a weak D call TRBD1 (5 bases). The CDR3 has 16 residues. Germline values: CDR1 SNHLY, CDR2 FYNNEI. Trimming took off 2 bases at V and 1 base at J, with 12 bases between the two ends. As DNA, the CDR3 is TGTGCCAGCAGTGAAACGGGACGGGGAAGCAATCAGCCCCAGCATTTT. The encoded protein is CASSETGRGSNQPQHF.

DNA of the CDR3: TGTGCCAGCAGCTTGGGGGGACCCACTTCATATGGCTACACCTTC. Protein product: CASSLGGPTSYGYTF. The chain has TRBV5-8 and TRBJ1-2, with TRBD1 as a possible D gene (5 bases). There are 15 residues in the CDR3. Deletions cut 0 bases from V and 5 bases from J, with 14 bases between. Germline-derived CDR1 and CDR2 are SGHTS and YDEGEE.

The chain links TRBV18 to TRBJ2-2; 8 bases map to TRBD1. Germline CDR1 KGHSH, CDR2 LQKENI. With V trimmed by 2 bases and J by 6 bases, 5 bases remained unmatched. The CDR3 loop spans 15 amino acids. The DNA of the CDR3 is TGTGCCAGCTCACCAGTGGGACAGGATCCCGGGGAGCTGTTTTTT. Amino acids: CASSPVGQDPGELFF.

The chain carries TRBV14 and TRBJ2-1; D might be TRBD2 (5 bases). V was cut by 0 bases and J by 0 bases, with 12 bases left in between. Germline assignment: CDR1 SGHDN and CDR2 FVKESK. The CDR3 is 17 amino acids. CDR3 protein: CASSQDWSGSSYNEQFF. Here the CDR3 DNA reads TGTGCCAGCAGCCAAGATTGGAGCGGCAGCTCCTACAATGAGCAGTTCTTC.

The chain combines TRBV7-9 with TRBJ2-2; 7 nucleotides match TRBD2. V lost 2 bases to trimming and J lost 1 base; unmatched junction nucleotides: 4. CDR1 and CDR2 from the germline V gene are SEHNR and FQNEAQ (reference sequence). This CDR3 spans 16 amino acids. CDR3 residues: CASSLISGGNTGELFF. For the CDR3, the DNA is TGTGCCAGCAGCTTAATATCGGGGGGGAACACCGGGGAGCTGTTTTTT.

V gene TRBV6-6 combines with J gene TRBJ1-3; 7 bases are a match to TRBD1. The CDR3 extends over 15 amino acids. V dropped 6 bases and J dropped 9; count of bases not matched to a gene: 14. The germline CDR1 and CDR2 sequences are MNHNY and SVGAGI (reference sequence). The CDR3 is CASSQPIRDRLTIYF. Here the CDR3 DNA reads TGTGCCAGCAGCCAGCCCATCCGGGACAGACTCACCATATATTTT.

V usage is TRBV5-1 and J usage is TRBJ1-1, with D uncertain. Looked up from germline, CDR1 is SGHRS and CDR2 is YFSETQ. CDR3 length equals 14 residues. V was cut by 0 bases and J by 3 bases, with 9 bases left in between. The chain's CDR3 is CASSLDGDDTEAFF. In nucleotides, the CDR3 is TGCGCCAGCAGCTTGGACGGAGATGACACTGAAGCTTTCTTT. Variable domain in full (rest from reference TRBV5-1 and TRBJ1-1): KAGVTQTPRYLIKTRGQQVTLSCSPISGHRSVSWYQQTPGQGLQFLFEYFSETQRNKGNFPGRFSGRQFSNSRSEMNVSTLELGDSALYLCASSLDGDDTEAFFGQGTRLTVV.

CDR3 sequence reads: CASSVPGQGDNEQFF. As DNA, the CDR3 is TGCGCCAGCAGCGTACCGGGACAGGGAGACAATGAGCAGTTCTTC. J is TRBJ2-1 and V is TRBV4-1; 9 bases are a match to TRBD1. This CDR3 has 15 residues. The germline V gene has CDR1 MGHRA and CDR2 YSYEKL. Trimming took 5 bases from V and 5 from J; bases not matched to a gene: 7.

This chain joins TRBV28 and TRBJ1-5; 12 nucleotides line up with TRBD1. CDR3 length: 16 amino acids. Germline values: CDR1 MDHEN, CDR2 SYDVKM. V lost 10 bases and J lost 5; bases outside the gene matches: 12. The CDR3 DNA is TGTGCCACCGACGGATGGGACAGGGGGCTAGATCAGCCCCAGCATTTT. This gives the protein CATDGWDRGLDQPQHF.

V gene TRBV9 combines with J gene TRBJ2-1, with TRBD1 as a possible D gene (5 bases). V dropped 1 base and J dropped 6 bases, with 11 bases sitting between them. The CDR3 runs to 14 residues. The germline V gene encodes CDR1 SGDLS and CDR2 YYNGEE. The CDR3 bases are TGTGCCAGCAGCGTACAGGGATTCAGCAATGAGCAGTTCTTC. Amino acid sequence: CASSVQGFSNEQFF.

The V and J genes are TRBV5-1 and TRBJ1-1, with D maybe TRBD1 (6 bases). The V gene's germline CDR1 is SGHRS and CDR2 YFSETQ. V shed 4 bases and J shed 1 base, with 14 bases lying between them. The CDR3 contains 15 residues. The CDR3 is CASSPLGGANTEAFF. DNA for the CDR3: TGCGCCAGCAGCCCCCTTGGGGGGGCGAACACTGAAGCTTTCTTT.

The chain is built from TRBV2 and TRBJ2-2, with TRBD1 matching 8 bases. The CDR3 spans 15 residues. Germline V lookup: CDR1 SNHLY, CDR2 FYNNEI. Trimming at V came to 8 bases and at J to 4 bases, leaving 9 bases not matched to a gene. The CDR3 DNA follows: TGTGCCAGCCAACTAGGACAGGGCACCACCGGGGAGCTGTTTTTT. Its protein product is CASQLGQGTTGELFF.

V is TRBV30 and J is TRBJ2-1; 10 positions match TRBD1. This CDR3 contains 14 residues. The junction had 12 bases not matched to a gene; V was cut back by 7 bases and J by 9 bases. Germline V gene data show CDR1 as GTSNPN and CDR2 as SVGIG (reference sequence). CDR3 in amino acids: CALNRDRGQGEQFF. In DNA form, the CDR3 reads TGTGCCTTGAACCGGGACAGGGGCCAGGGTGAGCAGTTCTTC.